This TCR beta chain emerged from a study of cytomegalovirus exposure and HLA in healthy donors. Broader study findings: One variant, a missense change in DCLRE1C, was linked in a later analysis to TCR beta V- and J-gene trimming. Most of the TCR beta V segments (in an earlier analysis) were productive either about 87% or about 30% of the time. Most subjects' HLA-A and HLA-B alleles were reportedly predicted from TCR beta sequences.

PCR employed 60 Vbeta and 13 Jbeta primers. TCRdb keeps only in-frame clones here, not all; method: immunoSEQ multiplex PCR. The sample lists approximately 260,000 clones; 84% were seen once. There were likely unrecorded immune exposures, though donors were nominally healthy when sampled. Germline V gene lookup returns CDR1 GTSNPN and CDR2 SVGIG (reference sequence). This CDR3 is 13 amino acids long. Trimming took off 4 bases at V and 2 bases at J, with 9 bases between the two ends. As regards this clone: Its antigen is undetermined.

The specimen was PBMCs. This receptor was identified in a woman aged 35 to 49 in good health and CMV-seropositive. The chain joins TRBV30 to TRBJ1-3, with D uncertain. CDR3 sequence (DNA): TGTGCCTGGACTAAGAAAACTGGAAACACCATATATTTT. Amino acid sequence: CAWTKKTGNTIYF.